This T cell receptor beta chain stems from a study of response to subunit inactivated influenza vaccine. Regarding the study as a whole: The authors offered the suggestion that each seasonal influenza vaccination recruits few new T cells.

Details on this clonotype: Its antigen remains unidentified.

The germline V gene has CDR1 MNHNS and CDR2 SASEGT. V was pared by 4 bases and J by 4 bases, with 10 bases between. The CDR3 runs to 13 residues. Using its own MiXCR run on the RT-PCR reads, TCRdb lists one record per CDR3 protein. Found here are about 520,000 distinct CDR3 sequences, 7.2% of them singletons; the top ten hold around 13%. The chain recombines TRBV6-1 with TRBJ1-1, with D perhaps matching TRBD1 (6 bases). The clonotype originates from a man between 45 and 75 years old who received an inactivated influenza vaccine. The sequencing here drew on PBMCs from blood, taken less than 30 months after vaccination. Here the CDR3 reads CASSATGFTEAFF. CDR3 sequence (DNA): TGTGCCAGCAGTGCAACAGGGTTCACTGAAGCTTTCTTT.